This TCR beta chain emerged from a study of T cell responses to AZD1222 COVID-19 vaccine. Whole-study findings and limits: Of the AZD1222 recipients, only six or seven were seropositive at baseline. The study reported that nearly half of spike-specific TCRs target unmutated variant regions.

J lost 5 bases, V lost 2 bases, and 4 bases had no gene match. The CDR3 has 15 amino acids. Per germline, CDR1 MNHEY and CDR2 SVGAGI. Method: immunoSEQ multiplex PCR; TCRdb's copy keeps in-frame clones and lacks some. The profile shows about 100,000 clones, almost 85% of them singletons. On this clone itself: Its antigen is not identified.

The chain joins TRBV6-5 to TRBJ1-2; 11 bases match TRBD1. The input for sequencing was peripheral blood, taken on day 0 of AZD1222 vaccination. The source of this sequence is an adult in good health. The CDR3 bases are TGTGCCAGCAGTTACATGGGGACAGGGGGTTATGGCTACACCTTC. This translates into CASSYMGTGGYGYTF.